The rows below give T cell receptor beta chains drawn from one sample of a study of cytomegalovirus exposure and HLA in healthy donors. Some clones are missing from TCRdb's copy, which holds only in-frame ones; the method was immunoSEQ multiplex PCR. This table has around 130,000 clones, 60% to 80% appearing once. Sample: PBMCs. The receptors shown here come from a woman aged 55-70 years in good health and CMV-seropositive. The CDR3 runs from the conserved cysteine through the conserved F or W. Each record gives: D gene, clone size, V gene, J gene, CDR3 protein, CDR3 DNA. A D gene is named only where the DNA matches it firmly. Rows may omit the clone size; those that give it use once, few, many or a size class.

TRBD1	few	TRBV2	TRBJ2-1	CASSVPGQLLDEQFF	TGTGCCAGCAGTGTACCGGGACAGCTTTTGGATGAGCAGTTCTTC
.	.	TRBV10-1	TRBJ2-1	CASSGGTGSYNEQFF	TGCGCCAGCTCGGGGGGCACCGGCTCCTACAATGAGCAGTTCTTC
TRBD1	.	TRBV7-2	TRBJ1-2	CASSPSWDSVNYGYTF	TGTGCCAGCAGCCCCTCCTGGGACAGCGTTAACTATGGCTACACCTTC
.	.	TRBV29-1	TRBJ1-2	CSVEKAGYGYTF	TGCAGCGTTGAAAAGGCAGGCTATGGCTACACCTTC
TRBD1	.	TRBV18	TRBJ2-7	CASSAGTGSYEQYF	TGTGCCAGCTCTGCCGGGACAGGCTCCTACGAGCAGTACTTC
TRBD2	.	TRBV2	TRBJ2-1	CASSPSGGEYNEQFF	TGTGCCAGCAGCCCTAGCGGGGGGGAATACAATGAGCAGTTCTTC
TRBD1	.	TRBV5-1	TRBJ1-4	CASSLGTGTNEKLFF	TGCGCCAGCAGCTTGGGGACAGGGACTAATGAAAAACTGTTTTTT
.	.	TRBV2	TRBJ1-1	CASSGGPRAEAFF	TGTGCCAGCAGTGGTGGTCCTCGCGCTGAAGCTTTCTTT
.	once	TRBV7-9	TRBJ2-7	CASSLGTISYEQYF	TGTGCCAGCAGCTTAGGAACAATCTCCTACGAGCAGTACTTC
TRBD1	.	TRBV7-8	TRBJ1-1	CASSPRTGGTAWNTEAFF	TGTGCCAGCAGCCCACGGACAGGGGGGACCGCTTGGAACACTGAAGCTTTCTTT
.	.	TRBV4-1	TRBJ2-7	CASSHSLGADLYEQYF	TGCGCCAGCAGCCACTCATTGGGGGCAGATCTCTACGAGCAGTACTTC
TRBD1	.	TRBV6-5	TRBJ1-2	CASSFGTVTNYGYTF	TGTGCCAGCAGTTTCGGGACAGTGACTAACTATGGCTACACCTTC
.	few	TRBV7-3	TRBJ1-5	CASSSQGTINQPQHF	TGTGCCAGCAGCTCGCAGGGCACCATAAATCAGCCCCAGCATTTT
TRBD2	.	TRBV29-1	TRBJ2-2	CGVRGGLHGELFF	TGCGGCGTTCGGGGGGGCCTTCACGGGGAGCTGTTTTTT
.	.	TRBV11-1	TRBJ2-7	CASSPWGGRDEQYF	TGTGCCAGCAGCCCTTGGGGGGGCAGGGACGAGCAGTACTTC
.	.	TRBV7-6	TRBJ2-2	CASSWAEGTGELFF	TGTGCCAGCAGTTGGGCGGAGGGCACCGGGGAGCTGTTTTTT
.	once	TRBV19	TRBJ1-5	CASSILNQPQHF	TGTGCCAGTAGTATTCTTAATCAGCCCCAGCATTTT
.	.	TRBV4-1	TRBJ1-6	CASSQGQSNSPLHF	TGCGCCAGCAGCCAAGGACAGAGTAATTCACCCCTCCACTTT
.	.	TRBV4-1	TRBJ1-2	CASSQGGPPYGYTF	TGCGCCAGCAGCCAAGGTGGCCCTCCCTATGGCTACACCTTC
TRBD1	few	TRBV12-5	TRBJ1-3	CASGWGIDRADPSGNTIYF	TGTGCTAGTGGTTGGGGGATAGACAGGGCTGACCCGTCCGGAAACACCATATATTTT
.	.	TRBV10-3	TRBJ1-1	CAISDSDRSDHTEAFF	TGTGCCATCAGTGACTCCGACAGGAGCGATCACACTGAAGCTTTCTTT
TRBD1	.	TRBV5-4	TRBJ1-5	CASSSNPGQGGQPQHF	TGTGCCAGCAGCTCAAACCCGGGACAGGGCGGTCAGCCCCAGCATTTT
TRBD1	.	TRBV6-6	TRBJ2-7	CASSPRDSSYEQYF	TGTGCCAGCAGTCCAAGGGACAGCTCCTACGAGCAGTACTTC
.	.	TRBV7-9	TRBJ1-4	CASSLDGQSNEKLFF	TGTGCCAGCAGCTTAGATGGGCAGTCTAATGAAAAACTGTTTTTT
.	.	TRBV5-6	TRBJ2-3	CASSDISTTDTQYF	TGTGCCAGCAGCGACATCTCGACCACAGATACGCAGTATTTT
.	once	TRBV18	TRBJ2-7	CASSPVALGGGSGEQYF	TGTGCCAGCTCACCAGTAGCGCTCGGAGGGGGCTCGGGCGAGCAGTACTTC